One and the same sample provided the 29 T cell receptor beta chains below, sequenced in a study of tissue T cells after allogeneic stem cell transplantation. The table came from immunoSEQ multiplex PCR; TCRdb's copy has only in-frame clones and leaves some out. The sample lists several thousand clones, approximately 31% seen once, with 5.5% to 8.5% in the top ten. Time point denoted: mouse harvest day 14 after allogeneic transplant. Tail vein injection delivered 10^7 T-cell-depleted bone marrow cells and 10^6 splenic CD5+ T cells. The specimen sequenced was skin. Source of these receptors: a female BALB/c mouse given C57BL/6 T cells with graft-versus-host disease after an allogeneic hematopoietic cell transplant.

A remark on this clone: Mouse names are used for the genes. CDR3 bases read: TGTGCCAGCTCTCCCCGATTTAACCAAGACACCCAGTAC. Translation gives CASSPRFNQDTQY. In full, the CDR3 reads CASSPRFNQDTQYF. J is TRBJ2-5 and V is TRBV12-2; unclear D gene. Coverage ceases 1 residue before the CDR3 finishes, and the germline J gene fills in the end. Germline CDR1 SGHLS, CDR2 HYDKME. Trimming stripped 2 bases from V and 0 bases from J, with 8 bases between. CDR3 length: 14 residues. The whole variable domain, filled in from reference TRBV12-2 and TRBJ2-5, reads NSGVVQSPRYIIKGKGERSILKCIPISGHLSVAWYQQTQGQELKFFIQHYDKMERDKGNLPSRFSVQQFDDYHSEMNMSALELEDSAVYFCASSPRFNQDTQYFGPGTRLLVL.

Comments on this clone: Each gene name is a mouse one. Read coverage stops 1 residue before the CDR3 terminus; the germline J gene supplies the remainder. The chain joins TRBV13-2 to TRBJ2-1; D call uncertain. Trimming took off 7 bases at V and 3 bases at J, with 8 bases between the two ends. Per germline, CDR1 NNHNN and CDR2 SYGAGS (reference sequence). The CDR3 contains 12 residues. The CDR3 DNA, read in part, is TGTGCCAGCAACCGGGGCTATGCTGAGCAGTTC. This gives the protein CASNRGYAEQF. The full CDR3 is CASNRGYAEQFF.

Comment on this clone: Any gene name here is a mouse gene name. The read terminates 1 residue before the CDR3 end, so the remaining end is supplied by the germline J gene. The chain recombines TRBV20 with TRBJ2-2; D gene uncertain. V lost 3 bases and J lost 0, with 8 bases in between. Germline V gene lookup returns CDR1 GFQATS and CDR2 STVNSAI. This CDR3 comprises 14 residues. CDR3 sequence: CGARRTPNTGQLYF. CDR3 DNA, as far as it was read: TGTGGTGCTAGACGCACACCAAACACCGGGCAGCTCTAC.

This clone is judged medium-sized. The genes are named according to mouse. The read comes to an end 1 residue before the CDR3 does, leaving the germline J gene to fill in the end. This sequence joins TRBV26 and TRBJ2-3, with D possibly being TRBD1 or TRBD2 (5 bases each). This CDR3 is 13 amino acids long. CDR1 is KGHPV and CDR2 is FQNQEV in the germline V gene (reference sequence). Trimming removed 5 bases at V and 0 bases at J, with 6 bases between. CDR3 bases read: TGTGCCAGCAGTAGGGACAGTGCAGAAACGCTGTAT. Its protein product is CASSRDSAETLY. The CDR3 as a whole reads CASSRDSAETLYF.

This clone is medium-sized within its sample. Genes and germline are mouse. Read sequence stops 1 residue before the CDR3 end, and the germline J gene provides the missing end. J is TRBJ1-4 and V is TRBV26, with D tentatively TRBD1 (5 bases). From germline, CDR1 is KGHPV and CDR2 FQNQEV (reference sequence). V lost 6 bases to trimming and J lost 1 base, with 6 bases between them. This CDR3 contains 13 residues. The part of the CDR3 DNA that was read is TGTGCCAGCAGGGACAATTCCAACGAAAGATTATTT. Its protein product is CASRDNSNERLF. The CDR3 reads in full as CASRDNSNERLFF.

Comments on this clone: Each gene name is a mouse one. The read ends 1 residue shy of where the CDR3 ends; the end is completed using the germline J gene. V and J are TRBV20 and TRBJ2-4, with a tentative D call TRBD2 (7 bases). Germline values: CDR1 GFQATS, CDR2 STVNSAI. CDR3 length: 13 residues. Trimming stripped 3 bases from V and 2 bases from J, with 9 bases between. The CDR3 protein is CGASWGLQNTLYF. The DNA read from the CDR3 is TGTGGTGCTAGCTGGGGGCTTCAAAACACCTTGTAC.

Remarks on this clone: The germline and genes are mouse ones. The CDR3 is cut off 1 residue early in the read; its end comes from the germline J gene. V gene TRBV26 combines with J gene TRBJ1-5; possible D gene TRBD1, 5 bases. This CDR3 has 13 amino acids. Trimming shortened V by 6 bases and J by 1 base, and 7 bases separated the two germline ends. The germline gives CDR1 KGHPV, CDR2 FQNQEV (reference sequence). The part of the CDR3 DNA that was read is TGTGCCAGCAGCGGACAAAACAACCAGGCTCCGCTT. It yields the protein CASSGQNNQAPL. The whole CDR3 sequence reads CASSGQNNQAPLF.

Regarding this clone: These gene names are mouse names. CDR3 bases read: TGTGCCAGCAGTCTGTCAGAAAACACCTTGTAC. Residues: CASSLSENTLY. The entire CDR3 protein is CASSLSENTLYF. The chain links TRBV26 to TRBJ2-4; unclear D gene. Read coverage stops 1 residue before the CDR3 terminus; the germline J gene supplies the remainder. Germline CDR1 is KGHPV and CDR2 is FQNQEV (reference sequence). This CDR3 has 12 amino acids. Trimming pared 0 bases from V and 4 bases from J, leaving 2 bases between.

With respect to this clone: The gene symbols are mouse symbols. With the read ending 1 residue before the CDR3 end, the germline J gene is used to fill in that end. The J gene is TRBJ2-7, the V gene TRBV14; 7 positions match TRBD1. The ends lost 2 bases at V and 0 bases at J; junction bases unmatched: 2. Germline CDR1 reads SGHDT; CDR2 reads FRDEAV. The CDR3 is 14 residues long. CDR3 protein: CASSLQGSSYEQYF. Partial CDR3 DNA: TGTGCCAGCAGTTTACAGGGGAGCTCCTATGAACAGTAC.

On this clone itself: The genes and germline here are from mouse. The DNA ends 1 residue before the CDR3 does, and the rest of the CDR3 is filled in from the germline J gene. V gene TRBV13-2 combines with J gene TRBJ1-5; 7 nucleotides align to TRBD1. CDR1 and CDR2 from the germline V gene are NNHNN and SYGAGS (reference sequence). The CDR3 sequence is 15 residues long. J gave up 0 bases and V 5 bases, and 5 bases lay outside the gene matches. The sequenced part of the CDR3 DNA is TGTGCCAGCGGGCTGGGGACAGATAACAACCAGGCTCCGCTT. It is translated as CASGLGTDNNQAPL. The CDR3 in full is CASGLGTDNNQAPLF.

A remark on this clone: The germline and genes are mouse ones. The CDR3 end is not reached by the read, which stops 1 residue before it; the germline J gene fills it in. The V gene is TRBV16, the J gene TRBJ1-2; D call uncertain. Trimming stripped 3 bases from V and 0 bases from J, with 5 bases between. The CDR3 loop spans 13 amino acids. Germline lookup yields CDR1 SGHSA and CDR2 FRNQAP. CDR3 protein: CASSFTANSDYTF. CDR3 DNA, as far as it was read: TGTGCAAGCAGCTTCACAGCAAACTCCGACTACACC.

This clone turned up a few times. Mouse names are used for the genes. The CDR3 extends 1 residue past the end of the read, so its final part is completed from the germline J gene. The V call is TRBV20, the J call TRBJ2-7; D is possibly TRBD1 (5 bases). Germline lookup yields CDR1 GFQATS and CDR2 STVNSAI. Trimming cost V 0 bases and J 5 bases, with 8 bases left between them. The CDR3 runs to 12 residues. The CDR3 loop is CGAREPGHEQYF. The sequenced part of the CDR3 DNA is TGTGGTGCTAGGGAACCAGGGCATGAACAGTAC. Complete variable domain (other parts from reference TRBV20 and TRBJ2-7): GALVYQYPRRTICKSGTSMRMECQAVGFQATSVAWYRQSPQKTFELIALSTVNSAIKYEQNFTQEKFPISHPNLSFSSMTVLNAYLEDRGLYLCGAREPGHEQYFGPGTRLTVL.

This clone was counted only a few times. Gene and germline names: mouse. The CDR3 end is not reached by the read, which stops 1 residue before it; the germline J gene fills it in. The genes are TRBV3 and TRBJ2-7; D call uncertain. CDR1 and CDR2 (germline): SNHLY, FYNGKV (reference sequence). The V and J ends lost 1 base and 4 bases respectively, with 5 bases between them. The CDR3 totals 12 residues. The CDR3 spells CASSLEGYEQYF. The CDR3 bases that were read are TGTGCCAGCAGCTTAGAGGGATATGAACAGTAC.

A remark on this clone: Gene names and germline match the mouse. Read coverage stops 1 residue before the CDR3 terminus; the germline J gene supplies the remainder. V and J are TRBV26 and TRBJ2-7, with TRBD2 identical over 7 bases. V lost 2 bases to trimming and J lost 3 bases; unmatched junction nucleotides: 1. The CDR3 is made up of 13 amino acids. Germline V gene data show CDR1 as KGHPV and CDR2 as FQNQEV (reference sequence). The part of the CDR3 DNA that was read is TGTGCCAGCAGTCTGGGGGGGGACTATGAACAGTAC. Translating it yields CASSLGGDYEQY. The entire CDR3 sequence reads CASSLGGDYEQYF.

Only a few counts were recorded for this clone. The genes and germline here are from mouse. The CDR3 extends 1 residue past the end of the read, so its final part is completed from the germline J gene. V gene TRBV26 combines with J gene TRBJ2-4; 9 nucleotides agree with TRBD1. V lost 4 bases to trimming and J lost 7 bases; unmatched junction nucleotides: 3. The V gene's germline CDR1 is KGHPV and CDR2 FQNQEV (reference sequence). The CDR3 contains 13 residues. This CDR3 is CASSQGQGHTLYF. The CDR3 DNA, read in part, is TGTGCCAGCAGTCAAGGACAGGGGCACACCTTGTAC.

Comments on this clone: The gene symbols are mouse symbols. Sequencing ends 1 residue short of the CDR3 end; the germline J gene provides the rest. V usage is TRBV2 and J usage is TRBJ2-4; D unresolved. Germline V gene lookup returns CDR1 LGHNA and CDR2 YSYQKL. V was pared by 0 bases and J by 0 bases, with 7 bases between. The CDR3 covers 15 residues. The DNA read from the CDR3 is TGTGCCAGCAGCCAAGACGGCCTTAGTCAAAACACCTTGTAC. Protein: CASSQDGLSQNTLY. The full CDR3 reads CASSQDGLSQNTLYF.

This clone is labeled medium-sized. Germline and genes here are mouse. Coverage ceases 1 residue before the CDR3 finishes, and the germline J gene fills in the end. This sample includes further DNA sequences coding for the same CDR3. The rearrangement joins TRBV20 to TRBJ2-7, with 7 nucleotides matching TRBD2. V dropped 0 bases and J dropped 0; count of bases not matched to a gene: 2. The CDR3 contains 14 residues. Germline CDR1 reads GFQATS; CDR2 reads STVNSAI. The CDR3 bases that were read are TGTGGTGCTAGGGACTGGGGGAGCTCCTATGAACAGTAC. Translation gives CGARDWGSSYEQY. The entire CDR3 protein is CGARDWGSSYEQYF.

On this clone: Genes and germline are mouse. The sequenced fragment ends 1 residue before the CDR3 boundary, so the rest is inferred from the germline J gene. The V gene is TRBV3, the J gene TRBJ1-1; D is unresolved. The CDR3 is made up of 13 amino acids. Trimming removed 5 bases from V and 0 bases from J, with 7 bases in between. Germline CDR1 and CDR2: SNHLY and FYNGKV (reference sequence). The CDR3 reads CASSLQANTEVFF. CDR3 DNA, as far as it was read: TGTGCCAGCAGCCTGCAAGCAAACACAGAAGTCTTC.

Notes on this clone: The listed genes are named as in mouse. The read finishes 1 residue shy of the CDR3 end, and the germline J gene is used to complete it. The chain is built from TRBV23 and TRBJ2-5; the table assigns TRBD2, which was not confirmed against the DNA. The germline gives CDR1 KGHTA, CDR2 FQNQQP. The CDR3 sequence is 15 residues long. The covered CDR3 bases are TGCTCCAGCAGTCAATCCTGGGGGGGCGCAGACACCCAGTAC. Translated, it gives CSSSQSWGGADTQY. The whole CDR3 protein is CSSSQSWGGADTQYF. The full variable domain, completed using reference TRBV23 and TRBJ2-5, is DAAVTQKPRYLIKMKGQEAEMKCIPEKGHTAVFWYQQKQSKELKFLIYFQNQQPLDQIDMVKERFSAVCPSSSLCSLGIRTCEAEDSALYLCSSSQSWGGADTQYFGPGTRLLVL.

Details on this clone: Genes and germline come from the mouse. The CDR3 DNA, read in part, is TGCTCCAGCAGTCGACAGGGGGCTGACACCCAGTAC. Translated: CSSSRQGADTQY. The complete CDR3 reads CSSSRQGADTQYF. V is TRBV23 and J is TRBJ2-5; TRBD1, the table's D call, was not compared with the DNA. The read finishes 1 residue shy of the CDR3 end, and the germline J gene is used to complete it. There are 13 residues in the CDR3. From germline, CDR1 is KGHTA and CDR2 FQNQQP. Variable domain in full (rest from reference TRBV23 and TRBJ2-5): DAAVTQKPRYLIKMKGQEAEMKCIPEKGHTAVFWYQQKQSKELKFLIYFQNQQPLDQIDMVKERFSAVCPSSSLCSLGIRTCEAEDSALYLCSSSRQGADTQYFGPGTRLLVL.

Note on this clone: Mouse gene names apply. With the read ending 1 residue before the CDR3 end, the germline J gene is used to fill in that end. The V call is TRBV2, the J call TRBJ1-1, with D possibly matching TRBD1 (6 bases). Trimming pared 1 base from V and 8 bases from J, leaving 11 bases between. This CDR3 has 13 residues. Germline CDR1 reads LGHNA; CDR2 reads YSYQKL. Partial CDR3 DNA: TGTGCCAGCAGCCAAGGCAGGAGGGGGGAAGTCTTC. Translation: CASSQGRRGEVF. The full CDR3 reads CASSQGRRGEVFF.

As for this clone: Mouse names are used for the genes. From the germline J gene comes the end of the CDR3, since the read stops 1 residue before it. The chain recombines TRBV26 with TRBJ1-4, with D unresolved. This CDR3 contains 14 residues. Germline assignment: CDR1 KGHPV and CDR2 FQNQEV (reference sequence). Trimming took 4 bases from V and 2 from J, leaving 8 bases between them. CDR3 sequence: CASSPRGSNERLFF. The CDR3 bases that were read are TGTGCCAGCAGTCCCCGGGGATCCAACGAAAGATTATTT.

Relative to its sample, this clone is medium-sized. All gene names here are mouse names. Read sequence stops 1 residue before the CDR3 end, and the germline J gene provides the missing end. The chain is built from TRBV1 and TRBJ2-1; weak D call: TRBD1 (6 bases). CDR3 length: 14 amino acids. Germline lookup yields CDR1 NSQYPW and CDR2 LRSPGD (reference sequence). V was cut by 4 bases and J by 1 base, with 8 bases left in between. CDR3 residues: CTCSGGQNYAEQFF. The sequenced part of the CDR3 DNA is TGCACCTGCAGTGGGGGACAAAACTATGCTGAGCAGTTC.

This clone was observed a few times. Gene names and germline match the mouse. The read ends 1 residue shy of where the CDR3 ends; the end is completed using the germline J gene. The chain joins TRBV12-1 to TRBJ2-3; possible D gene TRBD2, 7 bases. The CDR3 length is 16 residues. The germline CDR1 and CDR2 sequences are SGHSN and HYEKVE. Between the trimmed V and J ends, which lost 0 bases and 0 bases, there was a span of 12 bases. CDR3 amino acids: CASSLAGGGSAETLYF. CDR3 bases read: TGTGCCAGCTCTCTCGCGGGGGGCGGGAGTGCAGAAACGCTGTAT.

This clone was found once. Gene names refer to mouse genes. Read sequence stops 1 residue before the CDR3 end, and the germline J gene provides the missing end. The chain employs TRBV3 and TRBJ1-4, with a tentative D call TRBD1 (6 bases). In germline, CDR1 is SNHLY, CDR2 FYNGKV (reference sequence). V shed 6 bases and J shed 6 bases, with 14 bases lying between them. The CDR3 consists of 14 residues. The part of the CDR3 DNA that was read is TGTGCCAGCAGTCCCCGGCGGGGGCACGAAAGATTATTT. Encoded protein: CASSPRRGHERLF. The full CDR3 sequence reads CASSPRRGHERLFF.

With respect to this clone: Genes here carry mouse names. The sequenced fragment ends 1 residue before the CDR3 boundary, so the rest is inferred from the germline J gene. The genes are TRBV20 and TRBJ2-4, with 8 bases identical to TRBD2. The CDR3 is 14 residues long. The ends lost 0 bases at V and 3 bases at J; junction bases unmatched: 2. The germline CDR1 and CDR2 sequences are GFQATS and STVNSAI. The CDR3 protein is CGARDWGAQNTLYF. CDR3 DNA, as far as it was read: TGTGGTGCTAGGGACTGGGGGGCACAAAACACCTTGTAC. Using reference TRBV20 and TRBJ2-4 for the parts outside the CDR3, the full variable domain is GALVYQYPRRTICKSGTSMRMECQAVGFQATSVAWYRQSPQKTFELIALSTVNSAIKYEQNFTQEKFPISHPNLSFSSMTVLNAYLEDRGLYLCGARDWGAQNTLYFGAGTRLSVL.

Comment on this clone: Each gene name is a mouse one. The sequence runs out 1 residue before the end of the CDR3; the remainder is reconstructed from the germline J gene. The chain employs TRBV1 and TRBJ1-4, with D possibly TRBD1 on 6 matching bases. There are 14 residues in the CDR3. V was clipped by 3 bases and J by 7 bases, with 12 bases between them. In germline, CDR1 is NSQYPW, CDR2 LRSPGD (reference sequence). The part of the CDR3 DNA that was read is TGCACCTGCAGTGCTCCCAGGGGCGGCGAAAGATTATTT. Translated: CTCSAPRGGERLF. The full CDR3 is CTCSAPRGGERLFF. Full variable domain (missing parts from reference TRBV1 and TRBJ1-4): VTLLEQNPRWRLVPRGQAVNLRCILKNSQYPWMSWYQQDLQKQLQWLFTLRSPGDKEVKSLPGADYLATRVTDTELRLQVANMSQGRTLYCTCSAPRGGERLFFGHGTKLSVL.

As regards this clone: Sequence at one end of the junction differs from germline and may be a read error. These gene names are mouse names. The read terminates 1 residue before the CDR3 end, so the remaining end is supplied by the germline J gene. The J gene is TRBJ2-2, the V gene TRBV26, with D unresolved. The CDR3 contains 14 residues. The germline V gene encodes CDR1 KGHPV and CDR2 FQNQEV (reference sequence). CDR3 DNA (partial): TGTGCCAGCACTCTGATCCCCAGCACCGGGCAGCTCTAC. It is translated as CASTLIPSTGQLY. The complete CDR3 sequence is CASTLIPSTGQLYF.

Points on this clone: Each gene name is a mouse one. The part of the CDR3 DNA that was read is TGTGCCAGCAGACCCTGGGGGATGGACACCGGGCAGCTCTAC. Its translation is CASRPWGMDTGQLY. The complete CDR3 sequence is CASRPWGMDTGQLYF. This rearrangement joins TRBV3 to TRBJ2-2, with 7 bases lining up with TRBD2. The CDR3 is cut off 1 residue early in the read; its end comes from the germline J gene. The CDR3 covers 15 residues. V trimming: 6 bases; J trimming: 3 bases; junction bases outside the gene matches: 7. Germline CDR1 is SNHLY and CDR2 is FYNGKV (reference sequence).